This passage covers 11 T cell receptor beta chains from one sample sequenced in a study of response to subunit inactivated influenza vaccine. TCRdb reanalysed the RT-PCR reads using MiXCR and keeps one entry per CDR3 protein. The table records some 640,000 distinct CDR3 sequences, roughly 14% of them present only once. Sequences were derived from PBMCs from blood, sampled 14 days before vaccination. Receptors were obtained from a man aged 50-60 years who received an inactivated influenza vaccine.

This clonotype showed up just a few times. V and J are TRBV7-2 and TRBJ1-1; D not certain. Looked up from germline, CDR1 is SGHTA and CDR2 is FQGNSA. V was shortened by 5 bases and J by 4 bases, with 11 bases between the two germline ends. The CDR3 sequence is 13 residues long. CDR3: CASSPRSGTEAFF. The CDR3 DNA follows: TGTGCCAGCAGCCCCCGCTCGGGCACTGAAGCTTTCTTT.

This clonotype was detected only a few times. The chain links TRBV2 to TRBJ2-2; TRBD2 matches 8 bases. This CDR3 is built from 15 residues. With V trimmed by 11 bases and J by 0 bases, 8 bases remained unmatched. The germline CDR1 and CDR2 sequences are SNHLY and FYNNEI. CDR3 sequence: CARGPSGSNTGELFF. The CDR3, as DNA: TGTGCCCGCGGGCCTAGCGGGTCGAACACCGGGGAGCTGTTTTTT.

This clonotype was seen many times. The genes are TRBV5-1 and TRBJ1-1, with TRBD1 matching over 9 bases. CDR3 length equals 18 residues. The V gene's germline CDR1 is SGHRS and CDR2 YFSETQ. V dropped 3 bases and J dropped 8; count of bases not matched to a gene: 20. As DNA, the CDR3 is TGCGCCAGCAGCTCCGGGACAGGGTTCGTGGGCGCTACACTGGAAGCTTTCTTT. Its protein product is CASSSGTGFVGATLEAFF.

This clonotype was counted at least ten times. The chain uses TRBV9 and TRBJ2-7; 10 nucleotides agree with TRBD1. Germline loops: CDR1 SGDLS, CDR2 YYNGEE. This CDR3 has 18 residues. J lost 4 bases, V lost 1 base, and 14 bases had no gene match. The chain's CDR3 is CASSVSISSGTGVYEQYF. CDR3 DNA: TGTGCCAGCAGCGTAAGCATATCATCCGGGACAGGGGTATACGAGCAGTACTTC. Drawing the rest from reference TRBV9 and TRBJ2-7, the complete variable domain is DSGVTQTPKHLITATGQRVTLRCSPRSGDLSVYWYQQSLDQGLQFLIQYYNGEERAKGNILERFSAQQFPDLHSELNLSSLELGDSALYFCASSVSISSGTGVYEQYFGPGTRLTVT.

This sequence joins TRBV5-1 and TRBJ2-5, with 7 bases lining up with TRBD2. Germline V gene lookup returns CDR1 SGHRS and CDR2 YFSETQ. This CDR3 region has 14 residues. After removal of 4 bases from V and 4 bases from J, the junction contained 7 bases not matched to a gene. CDR3 nucleotides: TGCGCCAGCAGCGCGGCGGGGGTGAGAGAGACCCAGTACTTC. Translated, it gives CASSAAGVRETQYF. Full variable domain (missing parts from reference TRBV5-1 and TRBJ2-5): KAGVTQTPRYLIKTRGQQVTLSCSPISGHRSVSWYQQTPGQGLQFLFEYFSETQRNKGNFPGRFSGRQFSNSRSEMNVSTLELGDSALYLCASSAAGVRETQYFGPGTRLLVL.

This clonotype was seen a handful of times. The V call is TRBV5-1, the J call TRBJ2-5; TRBD1 is a possible D gene (5 bases). Germline CDR1 reads SGHRS; CDR2 reads YFSETQ. The CDR3 is 17 amino acids. V was trimmed by 5 bases and J by 0 bases, leaving 20 bases between them. For the CDR3, the DNA is TGCGCCAGCAGGGGTTCGCAGGGAATCTTGTACCAAGAGACCCAGTACTTC. Amino acids: CASRGSQGILYQETQYF.

The gene calls are TRBV4-1 and TRBJ2-6; perhaps TRBD1 as D (7 bases). Germline-derived CDR1 and CDR2 are MGHRA and YSYEKL. V lost 0 bases to trimming and J lost 2 bases, with 20 bases between them. This CDR3 has 20 amino acids. The CDR3 DNA sequence: TGCGCCAGCAGCCAAGATCGGGGAGACAGGGAGGCTCCTGGGGCCAACGTCCTGACTTTC. This sequence encodes CASSQDRGDREAPGANVLTF.

The chain combines TRBV15 with TRBJ2-1, with D possibly TRBD2 on 5 matching bases. V lost 4 bases to trimming and J lost 0 bases, with 10 bases between them. The germline CDR1 and CDR2 sequences are LNHNV and YYDKDF (reference sequence). CDR3 length: 15 amino acids. The CDR3 DNA reads as TGTGCCACCAGCATACAAGGGAGCTCCTACAATGAGCAGTTCTTC. Translated, it gives CATSIQGSSYNEQFF.

This clonotype was seen a handful of times. V usage is TRBV3-1 and J usage is TRBJ1-5; D gene uncertain. Looked up from germline, CDR1 is LGHDT and CDR2 is YNNKEL (reference sequence). V was clipped by 1 base and J by 7 bases, with 8 bases between them. The CDR3 has 13 amino acids. The CDR3 DNA sequence: TGTGCCAGCAGCCAAGCGGGGAAGCAGCCCCAGCATTTT. Its protein product is CASSQAGKQPQHF.

The chain couples TRBV28 to TRBJ1-1; 9 nucleotides match TRBD1. This CDR3 region has 16 residues. Germline CDR1 MDHEN, CDR2 SYDVKM. Trimming at V came to 2 bases and at J to 0 bases, leaving 4 bases not matched to a gene. CDR3 protein: CASSLDRGLMNTEAFF. CDR3 DNA: TGTGCCAGCAGTTTAGACAGGGGGTTGATGAACACTGAAGCTTTCTTT.

This clonotype was seen a handful of times. V gene TRBV19 combines with J gene TRBJ1-4, with TRBD1 identical over 9 bases. The germline V gene has CDR1 LNHDA and CDR2 SQIVND (reference sequence). The CDR3 runs 17 residues. V lost 7 bases and J lost 3; bases outside the gene matches: 12. CDR3 sequence: CASTPGTGRLSNEKLFF. CDR3 in DNA: TGTGCCAGTACCCCTGGGACAGGGAGGCTATCTAATGAAAAACTGTTTTTT.